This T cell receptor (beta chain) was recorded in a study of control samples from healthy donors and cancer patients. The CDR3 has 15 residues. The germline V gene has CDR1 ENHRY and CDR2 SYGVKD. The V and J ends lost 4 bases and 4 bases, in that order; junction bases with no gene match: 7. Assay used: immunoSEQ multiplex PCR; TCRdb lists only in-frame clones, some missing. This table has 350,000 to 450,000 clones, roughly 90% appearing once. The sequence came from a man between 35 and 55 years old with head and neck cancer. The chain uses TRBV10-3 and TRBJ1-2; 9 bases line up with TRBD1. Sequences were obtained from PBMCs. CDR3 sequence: CAISGKDRGGYGYTF. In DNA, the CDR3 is TGTGCCATCAGTGGGAAGGACAGGGGCGGCTATGGCTACACCTTC.